This paragraph reports one TCR beta chain. Its antigen remains unidentified. V was trimmed by 1 base and J by 0 bases, leaving 10 bases between them. Germline assignment: CDR1 SGHKS and CDR2 YYEKEE (reference sequence). The CDR3 length is 15 residues. The assay was immunoSEQ multiplex PCR, and TCRdb's table has in-frame clones only and misses some. The table includes tens of thousands of clones, approximately 91% detected once. This sample stems from a study of OX40 agonist ivuxolimab in advanced cancers. Study results and limitations: Both CD4+ and CD8+ T cell populations in blood had undergone clonal expansion by week 6 at 0.1 to 3.0 mg/kg. Normalized T-cell clonal expansion was also low in a subset of nonresponders.

Patients were ineligible given autoimmune disease history or systemic immunosuppression. Sequencing used CD4+ or CD8+ T cells sorted from blood, obtained in a trial of the OX40 agonist ivuxolimab. The chain uses TRBV5-5 and TRBJ2-5; D possibly corresponds to TRBD2 (6 bases). The receptor was isolated from an adult with an advanced solid tumor such as melanoma, head and neck, liver or kidney cancer. CDR3 amino acids: CASSLIPGDQETQYF. As DNA, the CDR3 is TGTGCCAGCAGCTTGATTCCGGGGGACCAAGAGACCCAGTACTTC.